The source of this T cell receptor (beta chain) is a study of T cell changes during pregnancy in multiple sclerosis. Generated by immunoSEQ multiplex PCR, the TCRdb table keeps only in-frame clones and is missing some. The repertoire holds around 48,000 clones, more than 90% seen once, with around 2.9% in the top ten. V was pared by 0 bases and J by 3 bases, with 3 bases of the junction left unmatched. The CDR3 length is 14 residues. The germline CDR1 and CDR2 sequences are SGDLS and YYNGEE. The input for sequencing was CD8+ T cells from peripheral blood mononuclear cells, taken before pregnancy. The chain uses TRBV9 and TRBJ2-7; TRBD1 agrees at 7 bases. This receptor was identified in a female donor with multiple sclerosis, enrolled in a pregnancy study. CDR3 coding DNA: TGTGCCAGCAGCGTAGGAGGGGGCGACTACGAGCAGTACTTC. Translating gives CASSVGGGDYEQYF.